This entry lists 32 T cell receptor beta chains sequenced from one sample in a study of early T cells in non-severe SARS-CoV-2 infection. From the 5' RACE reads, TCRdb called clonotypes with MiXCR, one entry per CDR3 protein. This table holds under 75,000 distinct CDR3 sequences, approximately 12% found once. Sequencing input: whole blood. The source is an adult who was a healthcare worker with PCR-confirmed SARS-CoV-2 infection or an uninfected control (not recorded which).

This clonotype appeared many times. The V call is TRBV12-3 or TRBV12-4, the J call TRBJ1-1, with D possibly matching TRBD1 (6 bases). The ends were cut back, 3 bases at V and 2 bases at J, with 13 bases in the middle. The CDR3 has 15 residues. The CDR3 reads CASSFLGGLNTEAFF. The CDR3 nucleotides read TGTGCCAGCAGTTTCCTGGGGGGCCTAAACACTGAAGCTTTCTTT.

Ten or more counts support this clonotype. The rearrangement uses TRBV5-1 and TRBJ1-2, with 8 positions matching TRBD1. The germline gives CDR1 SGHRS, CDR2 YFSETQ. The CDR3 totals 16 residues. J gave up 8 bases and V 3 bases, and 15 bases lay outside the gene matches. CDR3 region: CASSSPLGQGSRGYTF. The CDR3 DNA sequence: TGCGCCAGCAGCTCGCCCCTAGGACAGGGATCAAGGGGCTACACCTTC.

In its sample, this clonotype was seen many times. CDR3 amino acids: CASSDSNEQFF. The CDR3 DNA reads TGCGCCAGCTCAGACAGCAATGAGCAGTTCTTC. J is TRBJ2-1 and V is TRBV5-1, with D tentatively TRBD1 (5 bases). Per germline, CDR1 SGHRS and CDR2 YFSETQ. CDR3 size: 11 residues. Trimming left V 7 bases short and J 6 bases short, with 8 bases between.

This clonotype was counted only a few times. CDR3: CASSFRPPRLTYGYTF. CDR3 DNA: TGTGCCAGCAGTTTCCGACCGCCTCGCTTGACCTATGGCTACACCTTC. The chain couples TRBV28 to TRBJ1-2, with no clear D. Germline lookup yields CDR1 MDHEN and CDR2 SYDVKM. V lost 3 bases to trimming and J lost 4 bases, with 18 bases between them. The CDR3 loop spans 16 amino acids.

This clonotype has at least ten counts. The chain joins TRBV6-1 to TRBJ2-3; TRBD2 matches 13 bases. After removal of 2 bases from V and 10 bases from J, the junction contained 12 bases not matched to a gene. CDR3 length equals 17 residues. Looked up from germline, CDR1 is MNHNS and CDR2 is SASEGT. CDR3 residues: CASSERAPGTSGTAQYF. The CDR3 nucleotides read TGTGCCAGCAGTGAAAGGGCCCCCGGGACTAGCGGGACCGCGCAGTATTTT.

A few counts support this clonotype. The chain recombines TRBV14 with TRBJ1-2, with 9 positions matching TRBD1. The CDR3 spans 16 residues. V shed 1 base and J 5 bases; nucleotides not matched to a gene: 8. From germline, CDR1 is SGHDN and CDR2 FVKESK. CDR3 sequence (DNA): TGTGCCAGCAGCCAAGTTGGCCGGACAGGGGTATATGGCTACACCTTC. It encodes CASSQVGRTGVYGYTF.

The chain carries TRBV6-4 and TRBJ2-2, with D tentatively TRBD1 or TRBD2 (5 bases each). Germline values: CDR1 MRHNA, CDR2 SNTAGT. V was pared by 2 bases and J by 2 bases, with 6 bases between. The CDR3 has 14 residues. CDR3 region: CASSDRDNTGELFF. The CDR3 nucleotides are TGTGCCAGCAGTGACCGGGACAACACCGGGGAGCTGTTTTTT.

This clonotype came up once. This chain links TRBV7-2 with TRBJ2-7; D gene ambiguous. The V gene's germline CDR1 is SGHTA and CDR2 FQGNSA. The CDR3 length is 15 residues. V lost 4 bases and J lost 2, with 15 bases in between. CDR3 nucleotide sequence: TGTGCCAGCAGCTCCAACTCCCCCGGCCCCTACGAGCAGTACTTC. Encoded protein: CASSSNSPGPYEQYF. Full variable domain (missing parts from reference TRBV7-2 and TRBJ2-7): GAGVSQSPSNKVTEKGKDVELRCDPISGHTALYWYRQSLGQGLEFLIYFQGNSAPDKSGLPSDRFSAERTGGSVSTLTIQRTQQEDSAVYLCASSSNSPGPYEQYFGPGTRLTVT.

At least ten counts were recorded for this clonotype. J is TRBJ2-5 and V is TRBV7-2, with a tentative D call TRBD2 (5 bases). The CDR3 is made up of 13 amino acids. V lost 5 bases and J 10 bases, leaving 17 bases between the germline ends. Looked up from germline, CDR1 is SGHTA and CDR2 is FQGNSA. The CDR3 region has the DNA TGTGCCAGCAGCGTACCTCCCTCGAGCGGCCAGTACTTC. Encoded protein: CASSVPPSSGQYF.

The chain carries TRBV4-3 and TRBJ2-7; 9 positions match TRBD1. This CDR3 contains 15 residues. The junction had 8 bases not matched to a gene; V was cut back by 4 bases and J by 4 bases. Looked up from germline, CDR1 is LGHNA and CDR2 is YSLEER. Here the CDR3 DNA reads TGCGCCAGCAGCCCGGGACAGGGTATTCTGTACGAGCAGTACTTC. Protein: CASSPGQGILYEQYF.

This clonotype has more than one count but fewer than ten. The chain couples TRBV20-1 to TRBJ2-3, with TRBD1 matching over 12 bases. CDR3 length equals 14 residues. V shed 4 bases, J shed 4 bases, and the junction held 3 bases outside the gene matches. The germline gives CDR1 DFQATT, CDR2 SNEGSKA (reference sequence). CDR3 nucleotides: TGCAGTGCTATTGGGACAGGGGGCGCAGATACGCAGTATTTT. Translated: CSAIGTGGADTQYF.

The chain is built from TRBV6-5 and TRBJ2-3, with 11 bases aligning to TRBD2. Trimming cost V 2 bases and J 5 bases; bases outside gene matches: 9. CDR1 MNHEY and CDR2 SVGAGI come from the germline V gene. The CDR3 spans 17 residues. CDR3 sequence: CASSYEIAGGPLDTQYF. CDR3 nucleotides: TGTGCCAGCAGTTACGAAATAGCGGGAGGGCCATTAGATACGCAGTATTTT.

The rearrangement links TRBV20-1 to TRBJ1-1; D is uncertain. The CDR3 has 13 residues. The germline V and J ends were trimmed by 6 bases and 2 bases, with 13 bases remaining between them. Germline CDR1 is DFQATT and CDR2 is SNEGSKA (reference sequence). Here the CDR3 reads CSAPTVGNTEAFF. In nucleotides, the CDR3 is TGCAGTGCCCCCACGGTAGGAAACACTGAAGCTTTCTTT.

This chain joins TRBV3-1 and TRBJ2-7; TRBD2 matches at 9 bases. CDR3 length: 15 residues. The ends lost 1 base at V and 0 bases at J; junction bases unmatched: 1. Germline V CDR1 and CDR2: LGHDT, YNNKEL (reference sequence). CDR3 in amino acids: CASSQGLAVSYEQYF. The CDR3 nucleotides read TGTGCCAGCAGCCAAGGACTAGCGGTCTCCTACGAGCAGTACTTC.

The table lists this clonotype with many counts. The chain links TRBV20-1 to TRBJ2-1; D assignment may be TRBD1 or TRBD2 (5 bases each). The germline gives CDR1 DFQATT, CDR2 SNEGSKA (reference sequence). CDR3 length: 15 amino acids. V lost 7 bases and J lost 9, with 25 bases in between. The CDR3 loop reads CSVTRVPGRGVEQFF. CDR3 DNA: TGCAGTGTTACTAGGGTTCCGGGGCGAGGGGTTGAGCAGTTCTTC.

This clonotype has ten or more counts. The CDR3 bases are TGCAGCGTTGAAGGTGACAGGGGGCGAGGGTACGAGCAGTACTTC. Translated: CSVEGDRGRGYEQYF. The chain uses TRBV29-1 and TRBJ2-7; 10 bases map to TRBD1. The CDR3 loop spans 15 amino acids. Germline CDR1 SQVTM, CDR2 ANQGSEA. Trimming removed 1 base from V and 4 bases from J; junction bases left unmatched: 7.

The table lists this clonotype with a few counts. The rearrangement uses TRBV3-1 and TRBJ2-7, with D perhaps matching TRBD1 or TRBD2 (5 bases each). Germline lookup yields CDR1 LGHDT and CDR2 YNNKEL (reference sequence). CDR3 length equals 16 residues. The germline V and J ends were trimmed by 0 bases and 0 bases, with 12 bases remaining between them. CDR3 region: CASSQDRGRLSYEQYF. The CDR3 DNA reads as TGTGCCAGCAGCCAAGATCGGGGACGCCTCTCCTACGAGCAGTACTTC.

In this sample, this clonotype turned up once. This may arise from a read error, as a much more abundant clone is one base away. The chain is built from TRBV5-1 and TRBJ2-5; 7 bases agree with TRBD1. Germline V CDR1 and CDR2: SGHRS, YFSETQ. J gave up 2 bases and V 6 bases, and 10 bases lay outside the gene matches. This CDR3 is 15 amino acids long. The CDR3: CASTKMPGGQETQYF. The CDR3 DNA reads TGCGCCAGCACCAAAATGCCAGGGGGACAAGAGACCCAGTACTTC.

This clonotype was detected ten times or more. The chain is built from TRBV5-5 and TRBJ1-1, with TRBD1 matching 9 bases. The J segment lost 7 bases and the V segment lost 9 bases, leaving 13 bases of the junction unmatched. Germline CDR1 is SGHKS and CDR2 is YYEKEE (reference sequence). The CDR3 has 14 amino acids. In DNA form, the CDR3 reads TGTGCCACCACGACGGGGACAGGGAGCCTTGAAGCTTTCTTT. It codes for CATTTGTGSLEAFF.

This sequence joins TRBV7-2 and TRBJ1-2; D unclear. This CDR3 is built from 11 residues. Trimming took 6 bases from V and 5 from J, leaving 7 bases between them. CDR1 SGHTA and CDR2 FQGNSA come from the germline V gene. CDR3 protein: CASSRAYGYTF. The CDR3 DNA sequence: TGTGCCAGCAGTCGCGCATATGGCTACACCTTC. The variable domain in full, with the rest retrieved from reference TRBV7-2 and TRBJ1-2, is GAGVSQSPSNKVTEKGKDVELRCDPISGHTALYWYRQSLGQGLEFLIYFQGNSAPDKSGLPSDRFSAERTGGSVSTLTIQRTQQEDSAVYLCASSRAYGYTFGSGTRLTVV.

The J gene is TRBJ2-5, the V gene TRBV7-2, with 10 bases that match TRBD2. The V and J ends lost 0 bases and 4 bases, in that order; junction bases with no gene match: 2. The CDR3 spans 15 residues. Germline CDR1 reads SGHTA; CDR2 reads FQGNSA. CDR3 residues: CASSLAASGRETQYF. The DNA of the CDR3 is TGTGCCAGCAGCTTAGCGGCTAGCGGGAGAGAGACCCAGTACTTC.

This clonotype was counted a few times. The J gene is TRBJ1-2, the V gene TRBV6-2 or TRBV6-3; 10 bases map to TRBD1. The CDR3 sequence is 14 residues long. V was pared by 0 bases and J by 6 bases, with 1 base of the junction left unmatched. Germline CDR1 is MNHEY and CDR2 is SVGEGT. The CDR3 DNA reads TGTGCCAGCAGTTACTCGACAGGGGGCAATGGCTACACCTTC. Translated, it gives CASSYSTGGNGYTF.

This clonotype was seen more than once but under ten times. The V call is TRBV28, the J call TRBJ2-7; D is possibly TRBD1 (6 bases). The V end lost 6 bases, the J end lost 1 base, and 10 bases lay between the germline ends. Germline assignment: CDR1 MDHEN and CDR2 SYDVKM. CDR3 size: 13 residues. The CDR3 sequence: CASRTGQSYEQYF. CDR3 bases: TGTGCCAGCAGAACCGGACAGTCCTACGAGCAGTACTTC.

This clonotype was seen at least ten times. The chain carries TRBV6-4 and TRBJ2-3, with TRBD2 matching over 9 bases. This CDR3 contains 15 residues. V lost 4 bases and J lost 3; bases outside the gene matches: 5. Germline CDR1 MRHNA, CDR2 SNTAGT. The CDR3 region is CASSVNLAGTDTQYF. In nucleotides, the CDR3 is TGTGCCAGCAGTGTTAACCTAGCGGGAACAGATACGCAGTATTTT.

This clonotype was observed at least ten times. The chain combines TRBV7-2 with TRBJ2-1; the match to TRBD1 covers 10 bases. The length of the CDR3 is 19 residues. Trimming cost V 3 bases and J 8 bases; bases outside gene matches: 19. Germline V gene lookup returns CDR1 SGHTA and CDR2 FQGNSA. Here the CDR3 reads CASSFPGQGLRGQLDEQFF. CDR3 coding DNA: TGTGCCAGCAGCTTTCCGGGACAGGGGCTACGGGGCCAACTGGATGAGCAGTTCTTC.

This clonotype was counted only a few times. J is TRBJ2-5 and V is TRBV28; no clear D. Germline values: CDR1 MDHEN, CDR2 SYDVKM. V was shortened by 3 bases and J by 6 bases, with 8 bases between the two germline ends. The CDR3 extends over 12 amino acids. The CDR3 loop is CASSLGMQTQYF. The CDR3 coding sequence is TGTGCCAGCAGTTTGGGGATGCAGACCCAGTACTTC.

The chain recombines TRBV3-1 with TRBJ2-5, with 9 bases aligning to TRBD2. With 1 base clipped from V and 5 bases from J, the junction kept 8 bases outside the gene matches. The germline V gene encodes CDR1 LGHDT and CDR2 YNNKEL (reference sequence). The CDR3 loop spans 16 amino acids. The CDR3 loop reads CASSQVAAGGSETQYF. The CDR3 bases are TGTGCCAGCAGCCAAGTCGCAGCGGGGGGAAGTGAGACCCAGTACTTC.

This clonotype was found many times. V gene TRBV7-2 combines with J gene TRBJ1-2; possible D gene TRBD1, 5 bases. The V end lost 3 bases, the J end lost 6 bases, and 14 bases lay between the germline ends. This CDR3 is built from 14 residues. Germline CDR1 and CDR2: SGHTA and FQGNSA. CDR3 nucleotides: TGTGCCAGCAGCTTGGGGGGGAAATTGGATGGCTACACCTTC. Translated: CASSLGGKLDGYTF.

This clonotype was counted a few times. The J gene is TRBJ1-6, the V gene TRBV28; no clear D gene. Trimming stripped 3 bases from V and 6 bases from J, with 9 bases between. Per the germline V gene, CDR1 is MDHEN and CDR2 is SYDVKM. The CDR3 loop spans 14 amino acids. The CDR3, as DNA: TGTGCCAGCAGTTTTCGGGGAGGTAATTCACCCCTCCACTTT. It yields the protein CASSFRGGNSPLHF.

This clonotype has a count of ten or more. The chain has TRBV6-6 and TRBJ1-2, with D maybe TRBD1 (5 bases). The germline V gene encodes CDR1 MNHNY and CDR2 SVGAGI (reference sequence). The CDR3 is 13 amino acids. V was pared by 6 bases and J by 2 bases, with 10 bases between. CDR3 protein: CASSIQENYGYTF. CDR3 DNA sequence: TGTGCCAGCAGCATACAGGAGAACTATGGCTACACCTTC.

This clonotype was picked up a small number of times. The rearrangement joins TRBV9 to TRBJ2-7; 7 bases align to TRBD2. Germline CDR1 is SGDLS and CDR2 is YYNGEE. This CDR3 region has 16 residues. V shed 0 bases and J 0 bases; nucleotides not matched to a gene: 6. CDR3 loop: CASSVDRGGTSYEQYF. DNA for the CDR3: TGTGCCAGCAGCGTAGATCGGGGAGGGACCTCCTACGAGCAGTACTTC.

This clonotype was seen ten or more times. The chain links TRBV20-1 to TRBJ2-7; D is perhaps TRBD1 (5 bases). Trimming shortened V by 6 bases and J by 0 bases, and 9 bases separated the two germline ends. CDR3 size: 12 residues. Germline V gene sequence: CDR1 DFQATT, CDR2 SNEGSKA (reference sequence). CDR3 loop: CSAARVSYEQYF. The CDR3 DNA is TGCAGTGCCGCCAGGGTCTCCTACGAGCAGTACTTC.